These 31 T cell receptor beta chains share one sample of origin, sequenced in a study of human T cells and chemical hapten exposure. A single record per CDR3 protein comes from TCRdb applying MiXCR to the RACE reads. The table records around 110,000 distinct CDR3 sequences, 12% of them present only once. Noted time point: patch test 1, 2 weeks after DPC sensitization. Treatment in this sample: therapeutic diphenylcyclopropenone sensitization with weekly scalp DPC. The starting material was whole blood, obtained in connection with sensitization to the hapten diphenylcyclopropenone (DPC). The receptors originated from a woman aged 45-65 years with alopecia areata. Some clones in this sample may be carry-over from other donors' samples.

This clonotype was counted at least ten times. The V call is TRBV5-5, the J call TRBJ1-3; no clear D. Germline loops: CDR1 SGHKS, CDR2 YYEKEE (reference sequence). The CDR3 spans 16 residues. The V and J ends lost 0 bases and 3 bases respectively, with 13 bases between them. CDR3: CASSLGFLSYGNTIYF. CDR3 DNA sequence: TGTGCCAGCAGCTTGGGTTTCCTATCTTATGGAAACACCATATATTTT.

There are many counts of this clonotype. The rearrangement links TRBV6-1 to TRBJ1-2, with 7 positions matching TRBD1. The germline gives CDR1 MNHNS, CDR2 SASEGT. The CDR3 has 17 residues. V was pared by 7 bases and J by 1 base, with 15 bases of the junction left unmatched. In DNA, the CDR3 is TGTGCCAGCAAGGACAGGTATTACTCGGAAGATAACTATGGCTACACCTTC. Protein: CASKDRYYSEDNYGYTF.

This clonotype was observed a handful of times. This chain connects TRBV7-9 to TRBJ1-1; no reliable D call. CDR3 length equals 15 residues. The V gene's germline CDR1 is SEHNR and CDR2 FQNEAQ (reference sequence). The ends were cut back, 2 bases at V and 0 bases at J, with 10 bases in the middle. The CDR3 nucleotides are TGTGCCAGCAGCTTATCTACGAATATGAACACTGAAGCTTTCTTT. This translates into CASSLSTNMNTEAFF. Using reference TRBV7-9 and TRBJ1-1 for the parts outside the CDR3, the full variable domain is DTGVSQNPRHKITKRGQNVTFRCDPISEHNRLYWYRQTLGQGPEFLTYFQNEAQLEKSRLLSDRFSAERPKGSFSTLEIQRTEQGDSAMYLCASSLSTNMNTEAFFGQGTRLTVV.

This clonotype was detected many times. V is TRBV7-2 and J is TRBJ2-7; D might be TRBD1 (6 bases). The CDR3 covers 16 residues. Looked up from germline, CDR1 is SGHTA and CDR2 is FQGNSA. Trimming pared 5 bases from V and 3 bases from J, leaving 20 bases between. The CDR3 spells CASSLQTGMPNYEQYF. The CDR3 DNA sequence: TGTGCCAGCAGCCTTCAAACAGGGATGCCGAACTACGAGCAGTACTTC.

This clonotype was observed a few times. The chain joins TRBV6-6 to TRBJ2-7; D is perhaps TRBD2 (6 bases). Germline V gene data show CDR1 as MNHNY and CDR2 as SVGAGI (reference sequence). Trimming left V 3 bases short and J 1 base short, with 22 bases between. The CDR3 contains 18 residues. The CDR3 sequence is CASSYFLGGGSGSYEQYF. DNA for the CDR3: TGTGCCAGCAGTTATTTTCTGGGGGGTGGTAGCGGATCCTACGAGCAGTACTTC.

The chain links TRBV4-3 to TRBJ1-1; D might be TRBD1 (5 bases). CDR3 length equals 17 residues. V was trimmed by 4 bases and J by 0 bases, leaving 18 bases between them. Germline assignment: CDR1 LGHNA and CDR2 YSLEER. The CDR3 spells CASSPGGRGSLNTEAFF. CDR3 DNA: TGCGCCAGCAGCCCCGGCGGGCGGGGGAGTCTGAACACTGAAGCTTTCTTT.

The rearrangement uses TRBV29-1 and TRBJ2-5, with D maybe TRBD1 (6 bases). From germline, CDR1 is SQVTM and CDR2 ANQGSEA. The CDR3 consists of 10 residues. V gave up 7 bases and J gave up 6 bases, with 9 bases separating them. The CDR3 coding sequence is TGCAGCGCAGGGGAACAGACCCAGTACTTC. It yields the protein CSAGEQTQYF.

This clonotype has only a few counts. The chain employs TRBV9 and TRBJ1-1; possible D gene TRBD1, 5 bases. The V end was cut by 3 bases, the J end by 4 bases, with 10 bases between. The germline V gene has CDR1 SGDLS and CDR2 YYNGEE. The CDR3 has 13 residues. CDR3 sequence reads: CASSGLTGTEAFF. CDR3 coding DNA: TGTGCCAGCAGCGGCCTCACAGGCACTGAAGCTTTCTTT.

The V gene is TRBV6-5, the J gene TRBJ2-5, with 9 bases identical to TRBD1. Losses at the gene ends were 2 bases for V and 5 bases for J; bases not matched to a gene: 6. This CDR3 is 15 amino acids long. CDR1 is MNHEY and CDR2 is SVGAGI in the germline V gene. The CDR3 DNA sequence: TGTGCCAGCAGTTACGCGACAGGGGGAGAGGAGACCCAGTACTTC. This sequence encodes CASSYATGGEETQYF.

This clonotype has ten or more counts. The genes are TRBV4-2 and TRBJ2-5, with D possibly TRBD2 on 5 matching bases. CDR3 length: 14 amino acids. Trimming shortened V by 0 bases and J by 5 bases, and 10 bases separated the two germline ends. Germline V gene sequence: CDR1 LGHNA, CDR2 YNFKEQ. The CDR3 DNA follows: TGTGCCAGCAGCCAAGAGCCACTAGAGGAGACCCAGTACTTC. Translated, it gives CASSQEPLEETQYF.

This clonotype was found many times. V gene TRBV7-8 combines with J gene TRBJ1-1; D possibly corresponds to TRBD1 (5 bases). The CDR3 is made up of 14 amino acids. Germline CDR1 is SGHVS and CDR2 is FQNEAQ. Deletions cut 3 bases from V and 5 bases from J, with 13 bases between. DNA of the CDR3: TGTGCCAGCAGCTTGCTTACAGGCGCTACTGAAGCTTTCTTT. Translating it yields CASSLLTGATEAFF.

V is TRBV28 and J is TRBJ1-1; D uncertain. There are 15 residues in the CDR3. Trimming removed 3 bases from V and 5 bases from J, with 16 bases in between. Germline assignment: CDR1 MDHEN and CDR2 SYDVKM. The CDR3, as DNA: TGTGCCAGCAGTTTGGGCGGAAACCGGGGTACTGAAGCTTTCTTT. This sequence encodes CASSLGGNRGTEAFF.

This clonotype showed up many times. The rearrangement uses TRBV29-1 and TRBJ1-2, with a tentative D call TRBD1 (5 bases). Trimming removed 1 base from V and 6 bases from J, with 15 bases in between. Per the germline V gene, CDR1 is SQVTM and CDR2 is ANQGSEA. The CDR3 totals 14 residues. CDR3 sequence: CSVEALGEEDGYTF. The DNA of the CDR3 is TGCAGCGTTGAAGCCCTAGGGGAGGAGGATGGCTACACCTTC.

The rearrangement joins TRBV7-2 to TRBJ2-2; 8 positions agree with TRBD2. From germline, CDR1 is SGHTA and CDR2 FQGNSA. Trimming at V came to 1 base and at J to 2 bases, leaving 6 bases not matched to a gene. CDR3 length equals 17 residues. CDR3 residues: CASSLGPAGVNTGELFF. CDR3 DNA sequence: TGTGCCAGCAGCTTAGGTCCAGCGGGAGTAAACACCGGGGAGCTGTTTTTT.

A few counts support this clonotype. The genes are TRBV5-1 and TRBJ2-7; D is perhaps TRBD2 (7 bases). This CDR3 is built from 15 residues. V shed 2 bases and J shed 3 bases, with 15 bases lying between them. Germline CDR1 reads SGHRS; CDR2 reads YFSETQ. The CDR3: CASSFAGARDYEQYF. CDR3 DNA sequence: TGCGCCAGCAGCTTTGCGGGGGCGAGAGACTACGAGCAGTACTTC.

The J gene is TRBJ2-1, the V gene TRBV11-2; 16 nucleotides align to TRBD2. Trimming cost V 3 bases and J 7 bases; bases outside gene matches: 0. The CDR3 extends over 15 amino acids. Germline CDR1 and CDR2: SGHAT and FQNNGV. CDR3 bases: TGTGCCAGCAGCTTGGGACTAGCGGGGGGGAATGAGCAGTTCTTC. Translated, it gives CASSLGLAGGNEQFF.

The genes are TRBV10-3 and TRBJ2-3; 11 bases line up with TRBD2. Losses at the gene ends were 6 bases for V and 2 bases for J; bases not matched to a gene: 4. From germline, CDR1 is ENHRY and CDR2 SYGVKD. The length of the CDR3 is 15 residues. The CDR3 bases are TGTGCCATCAGACCTAGCGGGGGGATCACAGATACGCAGTATTTT. Amino acids: CAIRPSGGITDTQYF.

The sample holds a few counts of this clonotype. The junction departs from the called germline gene at one end, perhaps through a read error. The J gene is TRBJ2-3, the V gene TRBV7-7; the match to TRBD2 covers 10 bases. This CDR3 is 15 amino acids long. Germline V CDR1 and CDR2: SSHAT, FNYEAQ (reference sequence). The DNA of the CDR3 is TGTGCTAGCAGCGCCACTAGCGGGGGCACAGATACGCAGTATTTT. Protein sequence: CASSATSGGTDTQYF.

This clonotype showed up just a few times. V usage is TRBV20-1 and J usage is TRBJ2-4, with D possibly called TRBD1 or TRBD2 (5 bases each). Germline CDR1 is DFQATT and CDR2 is SNEGSKA (reference sequence). The CDR3 spans 13 residues. The ends were cut back, 6 bases at V and 0 bases at J, with 9 bases in the middle. CDR3 in DNA: TGCAGTGCAGAGGGGATAGCCAAAAACATTCAGTACTTC. Amino acid sequence: CSAEGIAKNIQYF.

J is TRBJ1-1 and V is TRBV28; no firm D call. The CDR3 has 14 amino acids. Germline lookup yields CDR1 MDHEN and CDR2 SYDVKM. Trimming removed 3 bases from V and 2 bases from J, with 10 bases in between. CDR3 amino acids: CASSLPPSNTEAFF. The CDR3 DNA reads TGTGCCAGCAGTTTGCCCCCAAGTAACACTGAAGCTTTCTTT.

The CDR3, as DNA: TGTGCCAGCAGCTTAGGTGGGGCCCTCACCCACGAGCAGTACTTC. Translation: CASSLGGALTHEQYF. This chain connects TRBV5-4 to TRBJ2-7; D might be TRBD1 (5 bases). Germline V gene data show CDR1 as SGHNT and CDR2 as YYREEE (reference sequence). This CDR3 comprises 15 residues. V shed 2 bases and J shed 5 bases, with 17 bases lying between them.

This clonotype was seen a few times. The chain recombines TRBV3-1 with TRBJ2-5, with TRBD2 matching 7 bases. V dropped 6 bases and J dropped 5; count of bases not matched to a gene: 6. The germline V gene has CDR1 LGHDT and CDR2 YNNKEL (reference sequence). CDR3 length: 13 amino acids. The CDR3 coding sequence is TGTGCCAGCAGACCCGGACTAGACGAGACCCAGTACTTC. Its translation: CASRPGLDETQYF.

At least ten counts were recorded for this clonotype. V is TRBV4-3 and J is TRBJ2-7, with 12 bases identical to TRBD2. Germline trimming cut 0 bases from V and 4 bases from J; bases unmatched to any gene: 7. Germline CDR1 reads LGHNA; CDR2 reads YSLEER. The CDR3 has 17 residues. In nucleotides, the CDR3 is TGCGCCAGCAGCCAAGATAGGGCTAGCGGGGGGGTGTACGAGCAGTACTTC. It codes for CASSQDRASGGVYEQYF.

This clonotype has ten or more counts. The V gene is TRBV7-8, the J gene TRBJ2-1; D may be TRBD2 (6 bases). Germline V gene lookup returns CDR1 SGHVS and CDR2 FQNEAQ. This CDR3 contains 15 residues. Trimming removed 3 bases at V and 2 bases at J, with 11 bases between. The CDR3 reads CASSLGGGPYNEQFF. For the CDR3, the DNA is TGTGCCAGCAGCTTGGGGGGTGGTCCCTACAATGAGCAGTTCTTC.

This clonotype showed up many times. This CDR3 reads CASSVRADLAANVLTF. The DNA for the CDR3 is TGTGCCAGCAGCGTTCGGGCGGACCTGGCGGCCAACGTCCTGACTTTC. This chain joins TRBV9 and TRBJ2-6, with unresolved D. The V gene's germline CDR1 is SGDLS and CDR2 YYNGEE. The CDR3 spans 16 residues. V was clipped by 2 bases and J by 6 bases, with 15 bases between them. The whole variable domain, remainder taken from reference TRBV9 and TRBJ2-6, is DSGVTQTPKHLITATGQRVTLRCSPRSGDLSVYWYQQSLDQGLQFLIQYYNGEERAKGNILERFSAQQFPDLHSELNLSSLELGDSALYFCASSVRADLAANVLTFGAGSRLTVL.

This chain links TRBV19 with TRBJ2-1, with no clear D. The CDR3 runs to 13 residues. Trimming took 7 bases from V and 3 from J, leaving 10 bases between them. CDR1 and CDR2 (germline): LNHDA, SQIVND (reference sequence). CDR3 loop: CASTLTNYNEQFF. Here the CDR3 DNA reads TGTGCCAGTACCCTCACGAACTACAATGAGCAGTTCTTC.

Notes on this clonotype: One end of the junction varies from germline; a read error may be responsible. The V call is TRBV7-7, the J call TRBJ2-5; 10 nucleotides match TRBD2. The CDR3 runs 15 residues. CDR1 SSHAT and CDR2 FNYEAQ come from the germline V gene (reference sequence). CDR3 residues: CASSWSGGAEETQYF. CDR3 bases: TGTGCTAGCAGCTGGAGCGGGGGGGCCGAAGAGACCCAGTACTTC.

This clonotype was seen more than once but under ten times. J is TRBJ1-3 and V is TRBV2; D remains ambiguous. Germline V gene lookup returns CDR1 SNHLY and CDR2 FYNNEI. The CDR3 has 13 amino acids. Trimming stripped 6 bases from V and 1 base from J, with 7 bases between. CDR3 nucleotide sequence: TGTGCCAGCAGGCTCCAATCTGGAAACACCATATATTTT. Protein product: CASRLQSGNTIYF.

The rearrangement links TRBV11-3 to TRBJ1-1; 8 bases map to TRBD1. CDR1 is SGHNT and CDR2 is YENEEA in the germline V gene. This CDR3 is built from 14 residues. The V and J ends lost 4 bases and 7 bases, in that order; junction bases with no gene match: 8. The CDR3 DNA sequence: TGTGCCAGCAGCTCCGGACAGGGCTTGGGTGAAGCTTTCTTT. This codes for CASSSGQGLGEAFF.

CDR3 bases: TGTGCCAGCATGACAGCAATTCTTTATGGCTACACCTTC. Translation gives CASMTAILYGYTF. The V call is TRBV28, the J call TRBJ1-2; tentatively, D is TRBD1 (5 bases). The CDR3 sequence is 13 residues long. Per the germline V gene, CDR1 is MDHEN and CDR2 is SYDVKM. Trimming left V 7 bases short and J 5 bases short, with 14 bases between.

This clonotype was counted at least ten times. V and J are TRBV11-2 and TRBJ1-1; 8 bases fit TRBD1. V gave up 5 bases and J gave up 6 bases; unmatched junction bases: 5. The CDR3 has 13 amino acids. CDR1 and CDR2 from the germline V gene are SGHAT and FQNNGV. CDR3 residues: CASSRGQGSEAFF. Written as DNA, the CDR3 is TGTGCCAGCAGCAGAGGACAGGGCTCTGAAGCTTTCTTT. The full variable domain, completed using reference TRBV11-2 and TRBJ1-1, is EAGVAQSPRYKIIEKRQSVAFWCNPISGHATLYWYQQILGQGPKLLIQFQNNGVVDDSQLPKDRFSAERLKGVDSTLKIQPAKLEDSAVYLCASSRGQGSEAFFGQGTRLTVV.